The sequence of this T cell receptor (beta chain) was determined in a study of shared clonotypes between healthy human individuals (TCRdb year 2020). About the full investigation: The cohort included three men and two women between 18 and 49 years of age. Per donor, three plates each were used for CD4 naive and CD4 memory, two for CD8 naive, and one for CD8 memory. To estimate repertoire size and how much clonotypes are shared between individuals, the study performed deep sequencing of blood TCR repertoires from roughly five healthy adults. To increase sequencing depth and limit assay-specific biases, different laboratories used diverse techniques to prepare libraries and sequence TCR repertoires. Per donor, leukapheresis produced somewhere between about 0.9 and 9.5 billion PBMCs. Study-wide conclusions, independent of this receptor: Pairwise subsampling indicated that sequencing depth was expected to affect the degree of clonotype sharing among donors. Sampling was limited to blood, and TCR repertoires in tissue likely differ from TCR repertoires in blood. Compared with non-shared clonotypes, clonotypes shared by all four sorted-subset donors had higher generation probabilities. Naive subsets generally had larger estimated clonotype richness than memory subsets did. Rarefaction of sorted-subset datasets indicated incomplete sequencing despite the large sequencing depth. Because the study included only a small number of donors, the genetic and exposure-history diversity represented was limited. Around 5.4% of naive CD4, 3.5% of naive CD8, approximately 2% of memory CD4, and more than 0.35% of memory CD8 clonotypes were shared across several donors.

Healthy HIV-negative adults with no recently reported acute infections or vaccinations were included as donors. Every donor was a Caucasian adult living in Nashville, Tennessee, USA. CD4+ T cells were enriched by magnetic negative selection, after which naive cells were positively selected on CD45RA and the negative fraction was taken as the memory subset. After blood collection by leukapheresis, PBMCs were isolated using Ficoll-Histopaque density gradient centrifugation and then cryopreserved in the vapor phase of liquid nitrogen. Purity and quantity of every magnetically sorted T cell population were checked by analytical flow cytometry. Each sorted fraction had its genomic DNA isolated and then quantified by UV absorbance on a Nanodrop 2000c. Using the deep immunoSEQ assay, multiplex PCR amplified TCR CDR3 regions from genomic DNA. For each cell subset, the extracted genomic DNA was distributed evenly across all wells of several immunoSEQ 96-well plates, and each plate served as one replicate. Each replicate PCR for sorted subsets received about 180 ng genomic DNA, equal to about 29,000 T cell genomes. Purified libraries were measured with a Qubit 3.0 fluorometer, size-checked on a Bioanalyzer 2100, and measured again with the KAPA Library Quantification kit. Every immunoSEQ 96-well plate was sequenced on a separate single-read 150-cycle Illumina NextSeq 550 flow cell. The source study handled its data this way. Because the immunoSEQ output held only junctional sequences and lacked quality scores, the filtering could not match the filtering applied to full-length reads. Sequences were annotated with PyIR, a Python wrapper for IgBLAST v1.9, and V/J genes and CDR3 were assigned using IMGT germline references. Reads were filtered out if the reads had weak V/J assignments (E-value above 1e-6), no CDR3, stop codons, out-of-frame junctions, or ambiguous translated residues. V3J clonotypes were defined as sequences sharing an identical inferred V gene, J gene, and CDR3 amino acid sequence. To compute the percentage overlap between repertoires, the number of shared unique clonotypes was divided by the size of the smaller repertoire. Repertoire richness was assessed with RTK rarefaction, the Chao1 estimator, and Recon v2.1 estimates of unobserved clonotypes. Generation probabilities were computed with OLGA for all TCRbeta clonotypes obtained by the gDNA method from a handful of donors. The clones in this table, taken by TCRdb from immuneACCESS, are in-frame only. Not every clone is retained; where verified, under half of the shortfall comes from an unresolved V gene, and the cause of the rest is unknown. The DNA was the basis for D and trimming; V, J and clone size are from that table. Recorded for this sample are some 2,500,000 clones; roughly 93% of them occurred a single time. Approximately 0.36% of the sample belongs to the ten largest clones.

Details on this clone: Its cognate antigen has yet to be identified. No quality values exist for individual bases; no much larger clone is one base distant.

The CDR3 contains 13 residues, cysteine and phenylalanine counted. Of all the DNA, just the CDR3 is kept, 39 bases in frame from base 1. Based on the germline V gene, the CDR1 and CDR2 sequences are SGHRS and YFSETQ. The V end loses 4 bases and the J end loses 6 bases, and a stretch of 12 bases separates them. Specimen: naive CD4+ T cells from PBMCs. According to the study, the label for this sample's cell subset or site signals: CD45RA+ positively selected. The chain links TRBV5-1 with TRBJ2-3; the D gene cannot be resolved reliably. The clonotype originates from a man aged 18 to 29 in good health. Some clones in this sample may be carry-over from other donors' samples. The CDR3 region reads CASSRTAMDTQYF. In nucleotides, the sequence is TGCGCCAGCAGCCGGACGGCTATGGATACGCAGTATTTT.